One and the same sample provided the 8 T cell receptor beta chains below, sequenced in a study of blood T cells in healthy people across ages (dated by TCRdb to the mid-2010s). Library creation used 5' RACE. Sequencing relied on an Illumina HiSeq 2500. A second PCR of roughly 7 to 11 cycles was performed with a sample-barcoded 5' primer and a J-beta primer mix. The raw public reads went through TCRdb reprocessing: fastp at Q25, MiXCR clone calling, in-frame beta chains kept. Each record represents a unique CDR3 protein, reported with the most common genes and DNA among its rows. For this sample there are nearly 1 million distinct CDR3 sequences; roughly 47% appear just once. The top ten clones comprise 20% to 25% of the sample. Sequenced: blood. The receptor set was obtained from a woman in her sixties in good health.

This clonotype has more than one count but fewer than ten. The chain combines TRBV29-1 with TRBJ1-4; 8 bases are shared with TRBD1. The CDR3 runs 17 residues. The V and J ends lost 5 bases and 2 bases, in that order; junction bases with no gene match: 13. From germline, CDR1 is SQVTM and CDR2 ANQGSEA. For the CDR3, the DNA is TGCAGCGTTCTGGTGTCAGGGGGCTTAAGGACTAATGAAAAACTGTTTTTT. Translating it yields CSVLVSGGLRTNEKLFF.

This clonotype was counted between two and nine times. The genes are TRBV7-9 and TRBJ2-1, with 12 bases that match TRBD1. The germline CDR1 and CDR2 sequences are SEHNR and FQNEAQ (reference sequence). The CDR3 length is 16 residues. J gave up 8 bases and V 5 bases, and 10 bases lay outside the gene matches. This CDR3 reads CASSETVGTGGHEQFF. CDR3 sequence (DNA): TGTGCCAGCAGCGAGACCGTCGGGACAGGGGGCCATGAGCAGTTCTTC.

This clonotype has only a few counts. The genes are TRBV24-1 and TRBJ2-3; 8 bases are shared with TRBD1. With V trimmed by 1 base and J by 5 bases, 1 base remained unmatched. Looked up from germline, CDR1 is KGHDR and CDR2 is SFDVKD. The CDR3 covers 14 residues. CDR3 in DNA: TGTGCCACCAGTGATTTAGGGACAGGAGATACGCAGTATTTT. Its translation: CATSDLGTGDTQYF.

This clonotype was seen a single time. The junction does not match germline at one end; this may be a read error. The chain's CDR3 is CATNRVGLESPREQYF. The DNA for the CDR3 is TGTGCCACCAACAGAGTGGGGCTAGAATCTCCTAGAGAGCAGTACTTC. V gene TRBV15 combines with J gene TRBJ2-4; D possibly corresponds to TRBD1 (5 bases). This CDR3 region has 16 residues. CDR1 is LNHNV, CDR2 YYDKDF, per germline (reference sequence).

V usage is TRBV4-1 and J usage is TRBJ2-6, with D perhaps TRBD2 (6 bases). The germline gives CDR1 MGHRA, CDR2 YSYEKL. V lost 1 base, J lost 0 bases, and 13 bases lay in between. The CDR3 covers 18 residues. DNA for the CDR3: TGCGCCAGCAGCCAAGTTCGGGGGACGTACTCTGGGGCCAACGTCCTGACTTTC. It is translated as CASSQVRGTYSGANVLTF.

This clonotype was picked up a small number of times. The V gene is TRBV9, the J gene TRBJ2-3; 10 bases line up with TRBD2. This CDR3 has 17 residues. Germline trimming cut 2 bases from V and 1 base from J; bases unmatched to any gene: 7. The V gene's germline CDR1 is SGDLS and CDR2 YYNGEE. The CDR3 sequence: CASSVKAGGPRTDTQYF. In DNA, the CDR3 is TGTGCCAGCAGCGTCAAAGCGGGAGGGCCACGCACAGATACGCAGTATTTT.

The gene calls are TRBV18 and TRBJ2-5, with D possibly TRBD1 on 5 matching bases. With 2 bases removed from V and 1 base from J, the gap between germline ends came to 8 bases. Germline V gives CDR1 KGHSH, CDR2 LQKENI. CDR3 length: 14 amino acids. The CDR3 sequence is CASSPIQVQETQYF. Written as DNA, the CDR3 is TGTGCCAGCTCACCAATACAGGTCCAAGAGACCCAGTACTTC.

The V call is TRBV7-2, the J call TRBJ2-7, with unresolved D. Germline V CDR1 and CDR2: SGHTA, FQGNSA. The ends were cut back, 5 bases at V and 2 bases at J, with 13 bases in the middle. CDR3 length: 14 amino acids. CDR3: CASSARAVAYEQYF. The CDR3 DNA sequence: TGTGCCAGCAGCGCCCGGGCCGTAGCCTACGAGCAGTACTTC. The variable domain in full, with the rest retrieved from reference TRBV7-2 and TRBJ2-7, is GAGVSQSPSNKVTEKGKDVELRCDPISGHTALYWYRQSLGQGLEFLIYFQGNSAPDKSGLPSDRFSAERTGGSVSTLTIQRTQQEDSAVYLCASSARAVAYEQYFGPGTRLTVT.